This T cell receptor (beta chain) appears in the sequencing data of a study of CD8 T cells in ankylosing spondylitis. Overall study findings and caveats: There was reportedly significant enrichment of clones that were disease-linked in matched ankylosing spondylitis synovial fluid. Some of the motif variants had earlier been found in reactive arthritis patients' fluid and blood.

About this clonotype itself: What it binds is unknown.

Quantitative 5'-RACE with molecular barcodes generated TCR beta libraries. TCRdb re-derived calls from the 5' RACE reads in MiXCR, one entry per CDR3 protein. The sample has 30,000 to 35,000 distinct CDR3 sequences, roughly 29% seen once. CDR1 is LGHNA and CDR2 is YNFKEQ in the germline V gene. CDR3 length: 15 residues. V was clipped by 4 bases and J by 2 bases; unmatched bases: 3. The TCR originated in a male donor with ankylosing spondylitis. Sequenced material: synovial fluid, either unsorted or a sorted T cell fraction (not recorded which). The genes are TRBV4-2 and TRBJ2-3; 10 nucleotides agree with TRBD2. The CDR3 DNA reads as TGTGCCAGCAGCCCGCTAGCGGGAGACACAGATACGCAGTATTTT. Translated, it gives CASSPLAGDTDTQYF.